A single T cell receptor (beta chain) is shown here with its context. TCRdb's copy holds only in-frame clones and misses some; the assay was immunoSEQ multiplex PCR. The sample gives 120,000 to 150,000 clones, about nine tenths of which show up once; around 38% is in the top ten. These data come from a study of blood T cell repertoires in COVID-19. Looking at the study overall: Nucleic acid was either cDNA or gDNA, and it came from T cells, B-cell-depleted T cells, or PBMCs.

Trimming took 1 base from V and 4 from J, leaving 8 bases between them. Germline CDR1 and CDR2: SGHAT and FQNNGV. The CDR3 runs 14 residues. This clonotype was sampled from a man aged 50 or older who had recovered from COVID-19. The sequencing input was peripheral blood. This chain joins TRBV11-2 and TRBJ2-4; D gene ambiguous. The CDR3 bases are TGTGCCAGCAGCTTAGCGGCAGCGAAAAACATTCAGTACTTC. It codes for CASSLAAAKNIQYF. The whole variable domain, filled in from reference TRBV11-2 and TRBJ2-4, reads EAGVAQSPRYKIIEKRQSVAFWCNPISGHATLYWYQQILGQGPKLLIQFQNNGVVDDSQLPKDRFSAERLKGVDSTLKIQPAKLEDSAVYLCASSLAAAKNIQYFGAGTRLSVL.